This TCR beta chain was documented in a study of cytomegalovirus exposure and HLA in healthy donors. Study-level findings and limits: As immune exposure information, only CMV serostatus was available. Follow-up analysis found HLA locus-dependent TCR association rates, highest for DRB1 and lowest for HLA-C. In a later analysis, productive TCRs from donors in an Asian-associated ancestry cluster reportedly carried fewer N-insertions than the cohort mean.

Use of 60 Vbeta and 13 Jbeta primers characterized the PCR. Data came from immunoSEQ multiplex PCR; TCRdb stores just in-frame clones and leaves some out. The sample includes approximately 130,000 clones, around 77% seen only once; the top ten take approximately 1.2%. Details on this clone: Its antigen is undetermined.

CDR3 length: 14 residues. CDR1 is LNHNV, CDR2 YYDKDF, per germline (reference sequence). V shed 6 bases, J shed 6 bases, and the junction held 9 bases outside the gene matches. This TCR came from a man aged 50 to 60 in good health and CMV-seronegative. The chain combines TRBV15 with TRBJ1-1, with 8 bases fitting TRBD1. Sequencing was carried out using PBMCs. This CDR3 is CATSPTGADPEAFF. CDR3 bases: TGTGCCACCAGTCCGACAGGGGCGGACCCTGAAGCTTTCTTT.